The entry below gives a single T cell receptor beta chain sequence along with its context. Its antigen is still unknown. The input lacks base qualities; no much larger clone sits a single base away. This specimen comes from a study of tumor-infiltrating lymphocytes in primary liver carcinoma (dated by TCRdb to 2017 to 2019). Concerning the study at large: Of the five patients, three men and two women aged 30 to 69 years, four had hepatocellular carcinoma and one had combined HCC and intrahepatic cholangiocarcinoma. The tumors of the five patients were staged as T1-T3 N0M0, with maximum diameters ranging from about 4.2 to 10 cm. Samples yielded roughly 3.5 to 8 million productive TCRbeta reads; read depth did not differ significantly between tissue types. TCRbeta repertoire sequencing, expression microarrays and whole-exome sequencing were combined in the study across five regions of each liver tumor, with adjacent normal tissue and blood also included. A total of 35 or so specimens from 5 patients went through TCRbeta repertoire sequencing, namely 25 tumor regions, 5 adjacent noncancerous liver tissues and 5 peripheral blood samples. Agilent mRNA microarray profiling was performed on the approximately 25 tumor region samples to relate TCRbeta repertoire diversity to the local molecular phenotype. Reproducibility between technical replicate repertoires was high, with correlation coefficients above 0.95 and mean shared-clone rates roughly 0.87.

A constant-region primer and ProtoScript II reverse transcriptase were used to reverse-transcribe TCRbeta-specific cDNA from about 0.55 ug total RNA. Construction of the TCRbeta libraries relied on three nested rounds of multiplex PCR, following a slightly modified ARM-PCR procedure. Multiplex TRBV1-TRBV30 forward primers and a Cbeta reverse primer were used in the first two PCR rounds, each of which was run for around 9 cycles. Sample barcodes and Illumina adapters were attached in a final 25-cycle PCR using Deep VentR polymerase. Before sequencing, amplicons of 200-500 bp were purified from gel using a QIAquick gel extraction kit. An Illumina HiSeq 2500 was used to sequence the TCRbeta amplicons, generating 250-bp paired-end reads. From the authors' description of their analysis: Reads were quality-trimmed with Trimmomatic v0.33, and paired reads were merged with FLASH v1.2.11 to recover full CDR3 sequences. MiGEC v1.2.1b assigned V, D and J germline segments to the rearranged TCRbeta sequences. VDJtools v1.0.0 computed clonotype statistics and Shannon-Wiener diversity indices. To reduce sampling bias, subsequent analyses other than the diversity analysis used only the 250 most abundant clonotypes in each sample. TCRdb reprocessed the public reads (quality trimming at Q25 with fastp, clone calling with MiXCR) and kept in-frame beta chains. Here each entry gathers all rows of one CDR3 protein and keeps the most common genes and DNA. TCRdb, not the authors, supplied the V and J calls. The sample table shows 120,000 or so distinct CDR3 sequences, and 55% to 75% are seen once. The leading ten clones occupy 9.3% of the sample.

Without any cell sorting, total RNA and DNA were co-extracted from roughly 20-30 mg of bulk tissue using the AllPrep DNA/RNA mini kit. Between late 2015 and early 2016, roughly 5 patients in China with histopathologically diagnosed primary liver carcinoma had their tumors surgically resected. Chronic HBV infection was present in the patients, and the patients were treatment-naive at sampling. Five spatially separated regions were sampled per tumor: superior, inferior, left-lateral and right-lateral poles, plus the tumor centre. Histological examination found more than 75% viable tumor cells in every tumor sample. Fresh tumor and adjacent tissue pieces were bisected, with one half stored in RNAlater at -80 degrees C and the other half sent for histology. Paper-wide results and their limitations: Because the samples were bulk and unsorted, CD4+ and CD8+ T cell repertoires could not be compared. Only four or five patients were included in the study, and the authors note that the findings should be validated in a larger study. A significantly larger repertoire fraction was made up by the top 250 clones in tumors than in blood (p = 0.039). Only about 7.5-25% of top clones were present in all five regions of a tumor, suggesting spatial heterogeneity of tumor-infiltrating T cells. Because sequencing covered only the TCR beta chain and unpaired alpha chains were not captured, true repertoire diversity is likely underestimated. Repertoire overlap was found to be higher between tumor regions (mean approximately 35%) than between tumor-adjacent (about 17%) or tumor-blood (about 14%) pairs, consistent with antigen-driven expansion.

Clipping removes 6 bases from V and 10 bases from J, with 10 as the unmatched junction base count. Based on the germline V gene, the CDR1 and CDR2 sequences are MNHEY and SVGAGI. The CDR3 sequence holds 15 residues, the cysteine and phenylalanine included. CDR3 DNA is the only sequence kept; it has 45 bases, read in frame from the first base. Rearrangement joined TRBV6-5 to TRBJ2-1; 12 central nucleotides agree with TRBD2. This sequence was found in a woman aged 60-75 years with primary liver carcinoma and hepatitis B virus infection. Specimen: liver tumor tissue from sampling region 1. Per the publication, the cell subset or site label means: tumor region T1, superior pole. Here is the DNA: TGTGCCAGCAGCTCCAGGGCTAGCGGGAGGGGCGAGCAGTTCTTC. This encodes CASSSRASGRGEQFF.